The rows below give T cell receptor beta chains drawn from one sample of a study of blood T cell repertoires in COVID-19. The table came from immunoSEQ multiplex PCR; TCRdb's copy has only in-frame clones and leaves some out. The table has 350,000 to 400,000 clones, about 89% seen once; the top ten hold roughly 2%. The sequenced material came from PBMCs or T cells enriched from blood (not recorded which). These receptors came from a man between 35 and 55 years old in a cohort exposed to, infected with or recovered from COVID-19 (not recorded which). Each CDR3 is given with its conserved first and last residue. The order of the fields is D gene, clone size, J gene, V gene, CDR3 protein, CDR3 DNA. A D gene is named only where the DNA matches it firmly. Not all rows give a size; the values are once, few, many and, for expanded clones, a class.

d_call: TRBD2
clone_size: .
j_call: TRBJ2-5
v_call: TRBV30
cdr3_aa: CAWSVGFLGGGETQYF
cdr3_nt: TGTGCCTGGAGTGTAGGTTTTTTGGGGGGAGGGGAGACCCAGTACTTC

d_call: .
clone_size: .
j_call: TRBJ2-1
v_call: TRBV6-5
cdr3_aa: CASSYRGGNEQFF
cdr3_nt: TGTGCCAGCAGTTACCGGGGAGGCAATGAGCAGTTCTTC

d_call: .
clone_size: .
j_call: TRBJ2-3
v_call: TRBV7-9
cdr3_aa: CASPPLGLTDTQYF
cdr3_nt: TGTGCCAGCCCCCCCTTGGGGCTCACAGATACGCAGTATTTT

d_call: .
clone_size: .
j_call: TRBJ2-3
v_call: TRBV19
cdr3_aa: CASTPESGSLTDTQYF
cdr3_nt: TGTGCCAGTACCCCAGAGTCGGGGTCCCTCACAGATACGCAGTATTTT

d_call: .
clone_size: .
j_call: TRBJ1-4
v_call: TRBV6-5
cdr3_aa: CASSYSMEGLGEKLFF
cdr3_nt: TGTGCCAGCAGTTACTCGATGGAGGGGCTGGGTGAAAAACTGTTTTTT

d_call: TRBD1
clone_size: .
j_call: TRBJ2-1
v_call: TRBV19
cdr3_aa: CASSTGTGRNEQFF
cdr3_nt: TGTGCCAGTAGTACCGGGACAGGGAGGAATGAGCAGTTCTTC

d_call: .
clone_size: .
j_call: TRBJ1-2
v_call: TRBV20-1
cdr3_aa: CSASLQGPNYGYTF
cdr3_nt: TGCAGTGCTAGTTTACAGGGACCTAACTATGGCTACACCTTC

d_call: .
clone_size: .
j_call: TRBJ2-1
v_call: TRBV10-3
cdr3_aa: CAISEEVALSYNEQFF
cdr3_nt: TGTGCCATCAGTGAGGAGGTAGCTCTCTCCTACAATGAGCAGTTCTTC

d_call: .
clone_size: .
j_call: TRBJ2-1
v_call: TRBV20-1
cdr3_aa: CSVTLYNEQFF
cdr3_nt: TGCAGTGTGACTCTCTACAATGAGCAGTTCTTC

d_call: TRBD2
clone_size: .
j_call: TRBJ2-1
v_call: TRBV11-3
cdr3_aa: CASSLGAGTSSYNEQFF
cdr3_nt: TGTGCCAGCAGCTTAGGGGCCGGGACTAGCTCCTACAATGAGCAGTTCTTC

d_call: TRBD1
clone_size: .
j_call: TRBJ1-2
v_call: TRBV28
cdr3_aa: CASSSGQGARYGYTF
cdr3_nt: TGTGCCAGCAGTTCCGGACAGGGGGCGCGTTATGGCTACACCTTC

d_call: .
clone_size: once
j_call: TRBJ1-3
v_call: TRBV6-1
cdr3_aa: CASSEWGPGGNTIYF
cdr3_nt: TGTGCCAGCAGTGAATGGGGGCCAGGGGGAAACACCATATATTTT

d_call: .
clone_size: once
j_call: TRBJ2-7
v_call: TRBV29-1
cdr3_aa: CSVGGDPSYEQYF
cdr3_nt: TGCAGCGTTGGGGGGGACCCATCCTACGAGCAGTACTTC

d_call: TRBD2
clone_size: .
j_call: TRBJ2-1
v_call: TRBV6-5
cdr3_aa: CASSLTSGGWNEQFF
cdr3_nt: TGTGCCAGCAGTTTGACTAGCGGGGGGTGGAATGAGCAGTTCTTC

d_call: .
clone_size: .
j_call: TRBJ1-1
v_call: TRBV23-1
cdr3_aa: CASSQGTKNTEAFF
cdr3_nt: TGCGCCAGCAGTCAAGGGACAAAGAACACTGAAGCTTTCTTT

d_call: .
clone_size: .
j_call: TRBJ1-5
v_call: TRBV6-1
cdr3_aa: CASSEAGQPPQPQHF
cdr3_nt: TGTGCCAGCAGTGAAGCAGGACAACCACCCCAGCCCCAGCATTTT

d_call: .
clone_size: .
j_call: TRBJ2-7
v_call: TRBV5-1
cdr3_aa: CASSSGYEQYF
cdr3_nt: TGCGCCAGCAGCTCAGGCTACGAGCAGTACTTC

d_call: TRBD1
clone_size: .
j_call: TRBJ2-7
v_call: TRBV5-4
cdr3_aa: CASSSGQENYEQYF
cdr3_nt: TGTGCCAGCAGCTCGGGACAGGAAAACTACGAGCAGTACTTC

d_call: TRBD2
clone_size: .
j_call: TRBJ2-1
v_call: TRBV27
cdr3_aa: CASGPWGPGLDEQFF
cdr3_nt: TGTGCCAGCGGACCATGGGGTCCGGGACTAGATGAGCAGTTCTTC

d_call: .
clone_size: .
j_call: TRBJ1-4
v_call: TRBV19
cdr3_aa: CASRTSPAANEKLFF
cdr3_nt: TGTGCCAGTAGAACCTCACCCGCGGCTAATGAAAAACTGTTTTTT

d_call: TRBD1
clone_size: few
j_call: TRBJ1-1
v_call: TRBV27
cdr3_aa: CASTPRQGGTEAFF
cdr3_nt: TGTGCCAGCACCCCAAGACAGGGGGGCACTGAAGCTTTCTTT

d_call: TRBD1
clone_size: .
j_call: TRBJ1-2
v_call: TRBV4-2
cdr3_aa: CASSQGGRGQGAYGYTF
cdr3_nt: TGTGCCAGCAGCCAAGGAGGTAGAGGGCAGGGGGCCTATGGCTACACCTTC

d_call: .
clone_size: .
j_call: TRBJ2-7
v_call: TRBV2
cdr3_aa: CASRRLYEQYF
cdr3_nt: TGTGCCAGCAGGAGACTCTACGAGCAGTACTTC

d_call: .
clone_size: .
j_call: TRBJ1-1
v_call: TRBV11-2
cdr3_aa: CASSHSRGAIEAFF
cdr3_nt: TGTGCCAGCAGCCACTCCCGGGGGGCTATAGAAGCTTTCTTT

d_call: TRBD1
clone_size: .
j_call: TRBJ1-1
v_call: TRBV5-4
cdr3_aa: CASSHLLQGGHGWKAFF
cdr3_nt: TGTGCCAGCAGCCACCTCTTACAGGGGGGGCATGGGTGGAAAGCTTTCTTT

d_call: TRBD2
clone_size: .
j_call: TRBJ2-7
v_call: TRBV19
cdr3_aa: CASSMGLAKYEQYF
cdr3_nt: TGTGCCAGTAGTATGGGACTAGCGAAATACGAGCAGTACTTC

d_call: TRBD1
clone_size: .
j_call: TRBJ1-5
v_call: TRBV28
cdr3_aa: CASSSRTGFNQPQHF
cdr3_nt: TGTGCCAGCAGTTCCCGGACAGGGTTTAATCAGCCCCAGCATTTT

d_call: .
clone_size: few
j_call: TRBJ1-2
v_call: TRBV24-1
cdr3_aa: CATSDSVNYGYTF
cdr3_nt: TGTGCCACCAGTGATTCAGTGAACTATGGCTACACCTTC

d_call: .
clone_size: few
j_call: TRBJ1-1
v_call: TRBV25-1
cdr3_aa: CASSSPGWGPNTEAFF
cdr3_nt: TGTGCCAGCAGCTCCCCGGGTTGGGGCCCGAACACTGAAGCTTTCTTT

d_call: .
clone_size: once
j_call: TRBJ2-5
v_call: TRBV9
cdr3_aa: CASSINPGETQYF
cdr3_nt: TGTGCCAGCAGCATAAATCCGGGGGAGACCCAGTACTTC

d_call: .
clone_size: .
j_call: TRBJ1-5
v_call: TRBV5-4
cdr3_aa: CASSLGPKGSNQPQHF
cdr3_nt: TGTGCCAGCAGCTTGGGCCCTAAGGGGAGCAATCAGCCCCAGCATTTT

d_call: .
clone_size: .
j_call: TRBJ1-3
v_call: TRBV3-1/TRBV3-2
cdr3_aa: CASSQQVVYGNTIYF
cdr3_nt: TGTGCCAGCAGCCAACAGGTGGTTTACGGAAACACCATATATTTT

d_call: TRBD2
clone_size: .
j_call: TRBJ2-1
v_call: TRBV25-1
cdr3_aa: CASSERLAGVGNEQFF
cdr3_nt: TGTGCCAGCAGTGAACGACTAGCGGGAGTGGGTAATGAGCAGTTCTTC

d_call: .
clone_size: .
j_call: TRBJ2-1
v_call: TRBV7-3
cdr3_aa: CASSFEWGEQFF
cdr3_nt: TGTGCCAGCAGCTTTGAGTGGGGCGAGCAGTTCTTC

d_call: TRBD2
clone_size: once
j_call: TRBJ2-1
v_call: TRBV3-1/TRBV3-2
cdr3_aa: CASSRETSDVKFF
cdr3_nt: TGTGCCAGCAGCCGCGAAACTAGCGATGTTAAGTTCTTC

d_call: TRBD2
clone_size: .
j_call: TRBJ2-7
v_call: TRBV5-1
cdr3_aa: CASSLGTSGSSEQYF
cdr3_nt: TGCGCCAGCAGCCTAGGGACTAGCGGGAGTTCCGAGCAGTACTTC

d_call: TRBD1
clone_size: .
j_call: TRBJ2-7
v_call: TRBV27
cdr3_aa: CASRLGQGYEQYF
cdr3_nt: TGTGCCAGCAGACTCGGACAGGGATACGAGCAGTACTTC

d_call: TRBD1
clone_size: .
j_call: TRBJ1-6
v_call: TRBV6-4
cdr3_aa: CASSDSSSAGQGMSSYNSPLHF
cdr3_nt: TGTGCCAGCAGTGACTCGAGCAGCGCCGGACAGGGGATGAGCTCCTATAATTCACCCCTCCACTTT

d_call: .
clone_size: .
j_call: TRBJ2-5
v_call: TRBV28
cdr3_aa: CASSFGGLETQYF
cdr3_nt: TGTGCCAGCAGTTTTGGAGGGCTGGAGACCCAGTACTTC

d_call: .
clone_size: .
j_call: TRBJ1-5
v_call: TRBV21-1
cdr3_aa: CASSKGTGAWNQPQHF
cdr3_nt: TGTGCCAGCAGCAAAGGGACAGGGGCCTGGAATCAGCCCCAGCATTTT

d_call: .
clone_size: .
j_call: TRBJ1-2
v_call: TRBV4-2
cdr3_aa: CASSPIPEDYGYTF
cdr3_nt: TGTGCCAGCAGCCCTATCCCGGAGGACTATGGCTACACCTTC

d_call: TRBD2
clone_size: .
j_call: TRBJ2-5
v_call: TRBV19
cdr3_aa: CASKPRGGLETQYF
cdr3_nt: TGTGCCAGTAAACCCCGGGGGGGGCTAGAGACCCAGTACTTC

d_call: .
clone_size: .
j_call: TRBJ1-1
v_call: TRBV6-1
cdr3_aa: CASSEVGRGTEAFF
cdr3_nt: TGTGCCAGCAGTGAAGTTGGGAGGGGCACTGAAGCTTTCTTT